The next 4 T cell receptor beta chains were all read from a single sample in a study of T cells after yellow fever vaccination. One entry per CDR3 protein results from TCRdb running MiXCR on the 5' RACE reads. The data hold some 600,000 distinct CDR3 sequences, with about 12% observed a single time. The sequences come from PBMCs, collected on the day of the yellow fever booster vaccination. The receptor source for this set is a man younger than 45 who received the YFV17D yellow fever vaccine.

This clonotype was detected only a few times. The CDR3, as DNA: TGTGCCAGCAGCTTATATCTAGCGGGTGGCAATGAGCAGTTCTTC. It translates to CASSLYLAGGNEQFF. The V and J genes are TRBV7-9 and TRBJ2-1, with 8 bases identical to TRBD2. The CDR3 is 15 amino acids. Germline V gives CDR1 SEHNR, CDR2 FQNEAQ (reference sequence). Losses at the gene ends were 2 bases for V and 6 bases for J; bases not matched to a gene: 6.

This clonotype was seen more than once but under ten times. The rearrangement links TRBV25-1 to TRBJ2-7, with D perhaps TRBD2 (7 bases). CDR1 and CDR2 from the germline V gene are MGHDK and SYGVNS. V lost 1 base, J lost 0 bases, and 25 bases lay in between. The CDR3 length is 20 residues. The CDR3 DNA follows: TGTGCCAGCAGTGAATCGGGGGGAAGGACAGCTAGTTTTCGCTCCTACGAGCAGTACTTC. This sequence encodes CASSESGGRTASFRSYEQYF.

V usage is TRBV11-2 and J usage is TRBJ2-1; 7 bases are a match to TRBD2. V was pared by 6 bases and J by 7 bases, with 6 bases of the junction left unmatched. The CDR3 extends over 13 amino acids. The V gene's germline CDR1 is SGHAT and CDR2 FQNNGV. CDR3 sequence (DNA): TGTGCCAGCAGGGGCGGGAGCGCTAATGAGCAGTTCTTC. Its translation: CASRGGSANEQFF.

Turning to this clonotype: A much larger clone sits a single nucleotide away, making a read error possible. The rearrangement joins TRBV24-1 to TRBJ2-7; 10 nucleotides agree with TRBD1. Germline V gene sequence: CDR1 KGHDR, CDR2 SFDVKD. The CDR3 length is 17 residues. J was trimmed by 3 bases and V by 3 bases; bases with no gene match: 10. This chain's CDR3 is CATSDASGTGALYEQYF. The CDR3, as DNA: TGTGCCACCAGTGATGCCTCCGGGACAGGGGCGCTCTACGAGCAGTACTTC.